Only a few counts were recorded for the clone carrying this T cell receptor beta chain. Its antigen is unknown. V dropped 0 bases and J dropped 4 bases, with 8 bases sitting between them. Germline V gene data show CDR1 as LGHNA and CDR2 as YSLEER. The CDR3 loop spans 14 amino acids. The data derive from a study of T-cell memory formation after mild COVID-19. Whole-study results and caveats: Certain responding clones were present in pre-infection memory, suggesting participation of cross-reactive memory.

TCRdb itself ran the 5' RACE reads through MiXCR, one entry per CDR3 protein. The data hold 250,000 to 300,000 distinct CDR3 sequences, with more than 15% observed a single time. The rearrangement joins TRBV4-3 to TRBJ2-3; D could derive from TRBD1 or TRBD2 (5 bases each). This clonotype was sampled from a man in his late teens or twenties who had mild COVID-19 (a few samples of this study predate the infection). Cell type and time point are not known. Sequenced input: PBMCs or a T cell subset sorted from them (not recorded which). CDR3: CASSQDPGPDTQYF. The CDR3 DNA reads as TGCGCCAGCAGCCAAGATCCGGGGCCAGATACGCAGTATTTT.